This passage covers 32 T cell receptor beta chains from one sample sequenced in a study of sequential checkpoint blockade in melanoma (dated by TCRdb to 2018 to 2020). Library preparation used the immunoSEQ multiplex PCR assay. Held by TCRdb, this immuneACCESS table contains in-frame sequences only and omits some clones. Under half of the omission traces to an unresolved V gene where checked; the cause of the rest is unknown. The sample table holds roughly 3,000 clones, of which approximately 15% were seen once. The ten largest clonotypes hold just over 14% of the sample. The sample's treatment or condition label, in plain terms: randomized to nivolumab then ipilimumab (arm A) or the reverse (arm B). The input for sequencing was tumor tissue (inferred from file names), taken from a patient given nivolumab and ipilimumab in sequence. The receptors derive from a human donor with melanoma.

This clone was seen more than once but under ten times. The V gene is TRBV6-8, the J gene TRBJ2-5; D gene ambiguous. Deletions cut 5 bases from V and 5 bases from J, with 12 bases between. The length of the CDR3 is 13 residues. CDR1 and CDR2 from the germline V gene are MNHGY and SAAAGT. CDR3 sequence: CASSTDRAETQYF. The CDR3 DNA reads as TGTGCCAGCAGTACGGACCGCGCGGAGACCCAGTACTTC.

This clone appeared a few times. This chain links TRBV1 with TRBJ2-7; the table's D call of TRBD2 was not tested on the DNA. TRBV1 is described as a pseudogene. The CDR3 totals 15 residues. Written as DNA, the CDR3 is TGCGCCAGCAGCCAGACACTGGACGGGGCCTACGAGCAGTACTTC. This gives the protein CASSQTLDGAYEQYF.

The J gene is TRBJ2-6, the V gene TRBV6-8, with 7 bases fitting TRBD2. Trimming took 5 bases from V and 2 from J; bases not matched to a gene: 9. CDR3 length equals 17 residues. CDR1 is MNHGY and CDR2 is SAAAGT in the germline V gene. The CDR3 is CASSDKPGGTGANVLTF. CDR3 DNA: TGTGCCAGCAGTGACAAGCCGGGGGGTACTGGGGCCAACGTCCTGACTTTC.

This clone occurred many times. The gene calls are TRBV7-6 and TRBJ2-1; no definite D call. The CDR3 spans 14 residues. The germline V gene encodes CDR1 SGHVS and CDR2 FNYEAQ. With 3 bases removed from V and 8 bases from J, the gap between germline ends came to 14 bases. The CDR3 here is CASSLYVEADEQFF. The CDR3 DNA reads as TGTGCCAGCAGCTTGTACGTAGAGGCGGATGAGCAGTTCTTC.

This clone is deemed medium-sized. The chain couples TRBV11-3 to TRBJ1-1, with a weak D call TRBD1 (5 bases). The V end lost 1 base, the J end lost 5 bases, and 11 bases lay between the germline ends. This CDR3 region has 14 residues. Germline CDR1 and CDR2: SGHNT and YENEEA. The CDR3 spells CASSLGEGYTEAFF. CDR3 sequence (DNA): TGTGCCAGCAGCTTAGGGGAGGGGTATACTGAAGCTTTCTTT.

This clone has only a few counts. The rearrangement joins TRBV18 to TRBJ1-6; 8 nucleotides align to TRBD1. Germline V CDR1 and CDR2: KGHSH, LQKENI. The CDR3 contains 16 residues. The V and J ends lost 2 bases and 6 bases, in that order; junction bases with no gene match: 6. CDR3 DNA: TGTGCCAGCTCACCAGAACAGGGGGGTTTTAATTCACCCCTCCACTTT. Translated, it gives CASSPEQGGFNSPLHF.

The gene calls are TRBV6-8 and TRBJ1-3; no firm D call. This CDR3 is built from 15 residues. The V end lost 2 bases, the J end lost 1 base, and 9 bases lay between the germline ends. Germline values: CDR1 MNHGY, CDR2 SAAAGT. CDR3: CASSYRGESGNTIYF. CDR3 DNA sequence: TGTGCCAGCAGTTACCGCGGGGAATCTGGAAACACCATATATTTT.

This rearrangement joins TRBV4-1 to TRBJ2-1, with D maybe TRBD1 (7 bases). The germline V and J ends were trimmed by 3 bases and 8 bases, with 14 bases remaining between them. CDR3 length: 14 residues. Germline V gene lookup returns CDR1 MGHRA and CDR2 YSYEKL. The CDR3 DNA sequence: TGCGCCAGCAGCCACGAGACAGGGAGGTATGAGCAGTTCTTC. Protein sequence: CASSHETGRYEQFF.

The J gene is TRBJ2-7, the V gene TRBV1; no check of the table's D call, TRBD2, against the DNA was made. TRBV1 is a recognized pseudogene. The CDR3 runs 16 residues. CDR3 DNA: TGCGCCAGCAGCCAGGGGAGCGGGGGGAGCTCCTACGAGCAGTACTTC. Residues: CASSQGSGGSSYEQYF.

The rearrangement joins TRBV30 to TRBJ2-6; TRBD2 agrees at 10 bases. Per the germline V gene, CDR1 is GTSNPN and CDR2 is SVGIG (reference sequence). The length of the CDR3 is 16 residues. The trim removed 4 bases at V and 3 bases at J, leaving 6 bases unmatched. The CDR3 is CAWKVSGRSGANVLTF. The CDR3 nucleotides read TGTGCCTGGAAGGTTAGCGGGAGGAGTGGGGCCAACGTCCTGACTTTC.

V usage is TRBV10-2 and J usage is TRBJ2-5; a possible D gene is TRBD1 (6 bases). Germline lookup yields CDR1 WSHSY and CDR2 SAAADI. Trimming pared 7 bases from V and 4 bases from J, leaving 16 bases between. This CDR3 has 14 residues. CDR3 amino acids: CASNIEGVRETQYF. The CDR3, as DNA: TGCGCCAGCAACATTGAGGGGGTAAGAGAGACCCAGTACTTC.

J is TRBJ2-5 and V is TRBV6-8, with TRBD2 identical over 7 bases. The V gene end was trimmed by 4 bases and the J gene end by 4 bases; junction bases not matched to a gene: 6. This CDR3 contains 14 residues. CDR1 is MNHGY and CDR2 is SAAAGT in the germline V gene. CDR3 sequence (DNA): TGTGCCAGCAGTTCCCTGGGGGGGGGAGAGACCCAGTACTTC. Protein product: CASSSLGGGETQYF.

This clone was observed a few times. This chain links TRBV11-3 with TRBJ2-1, with 15 bases identical to TRBD2. The CDR3 length is 16 residues. With 4 bases clipped from V and 7 bases from J, the junction kept 5 bases outside the gene matches. The V gene's germline CDR1 is SGHNT and CDR2 YENEEA. The CDR3 region is CASSYGTSGRINEQFF. CDR3 bases: TGTGCCAGCAGCTACGGGACTAGCGGGAGGATTAATGAGCAGTTCTTC.

This clone was recorded many times. This rearrangement joins TRBV11-3 to TRBJ2-7; TRBD2 matches 14 bases. CDR3 length equals 15 residues. The J segment lost 6 bases and the V segment lost 5 bases, leaving 6 bases of the junction unmatched. Germline-derived CDR1 and CDR2 are SGHNT and YENEEA. CDR3 protein: CASSPTSGRAFEQYF. In DNA, the CDR3 is TGTGCCAGCAGCCCGACTAGCGGGAGGGCCTTCGAGCAGTACTTC.

This clone has ten or more counts. The rearrangement joins TRBV11-3 to TRBJ2-7; 11 bases map to TRBD2. The germline gives CDR1 SGHNT, CDR2 YENEEA. The V gene end was trimmed by 3 bases and the J gene end by 4 bases; junction bases not matched to a gene: 11. The CDR3 covers 17 residues. CDR3 sequence: CASSLVYSGRASYEQYF. The CDR3 nucleotides are TGTGCCAGCAGCTTGGTATATAGCGGGAGGGCATCTTACGAGCAGTACTTC.

The chain has TRBV6-8 and TRBJ1-1, with TRBD1 identical over 7 bases. J gave up 1 base and V 7 bases, and 6 bases lay outside the gene matches. CDR3 length: 14 residues. The germline CDR1 and CDR2 sequences are MNHGY and SAAAGT. CDR3 bases: TGTGCCAGCACCCTACAGGGGAGGAACACTGAAGCTTTCTTT. Translation: CASTLQGRNTEAFF.

With regard to this clone: The sample contains more than one DNA sequence encoding this CDR3. The chain couples TRBV5-1 to TRBJ1-1; 9 nucleotides agree with TRBD1. The V gene end was trimmed by 4 bases and the J gene end by 4 bases; junction bases not matched to a gene: 5. The V gene's germline CDR1 is SGHRS and CDR2 YFSETQ. The CDR3 length is 14 residues. This CDR3 is CASSPGQGGTEAFF. CDR3 coding DNA: TGCGCCAGCAGCCCGGGACAGGGAGGCACTGAAGCTTTCTTT. The full variable domain, with the rest looked up from reference TRBV5-1 and TRBJ1-1, is KAGVTQTPRYLIKTRGQQVTLSCSPISGHRSVSWYQQTPGQGLQFLFEYFSETQRNKGNFPGRFSGRQFSNSRSEMNVSTLELGDSALYLCASSPGQGGTEAFFGQGTRLTVV.

This sequence joins TRBV6-8 and TRBJ2-2; 9 bases align to TRBD1. The CDR3 has 14 residues. Germline loops: CDR1 MNHGY, CDR2 SAAAGT. Trimming took 6 bases from V and 5 from J; bases not matched to a gene: 4. The CDR3 bases are TGTGCCAGCAGGGCCGGGACAGGGACCGGGGAGCTGTTTTTT. Its translation is CASRAGTGTGELFF.

This clone appeared a few times. V usage is TRBV7-1 and J usage is TRBJ2-3; no clear D gene. TRBV7-1 is an open reading frame whose function is uncertain. The CDR3 has 13 residues. Trimming took off 8 bases at V and 0 bases at J, with 9 bases between the two ends. CDR3 DNA sequence: TGTGCCAGCGCTTCGACTAGCACAGATACGCAGTATTTT. Its translation is CASASTSTDTQYF.

This rearrangement joins TRBV11-3 to TRBJ1-5; D gene uncertain. In germline, CDR1 is SGHNT, CDR2 YENEEA. Trimming removed 5 bases from V and 2 bases from J, with 10 bases in between. This CDR3 spans 14 amino acids. In nucleotides, the CDR3 is TGTGCCAGCAGCATCGGACGGGGCAATCAGCCCCAGCATTTT. It specifies CASSIGRGNQPQHF.

The chain is built from TRBV6-8 and TRBJ2-7; D unclear. The CDR3 has 12 residues. Germline values: CDR1 MNHGY, CDR2 SAAAGT. Trimming cost V 0 bases and J 7 bases, with 7 bases left between them. The CDR3 bases are TGTGCCAGCAGTTACTCGTTCCGAGAGCAGTACTTC. Translated: CASSYSFREQYF.

This clone is medium-sized by share. The chain carries TRBV11-3 and TRBJ2-2; TRBD1 is a possible D gene (6 bases). The CDR3 totals 18 residues. Per germline, CDR1 SGHNT and CDR2 YENEEA. The V and J ends lost 6 bases and 3 bases respectively, with 23 bases between them. In nucleotides, the CDR3 is TGTGCCAGCAGTTGGTGGGGCCGCTCGGGACAAGACACCGGGGAGCTGTTTTTT. It yields the protein CASSWWGRSGQDTGELFF.

CDR3 in DNA: TGTGCCAGCAGCGTAGTGGGTTCAGGGGCCCTCTACAATGAGCAGTTCTTC. Translating it yields CASSVVGSGALYNEQFF. The rearrangement joins TRBV9 to TRBJ2-1, with D possibly being TRBD1 (6 bases). Germline loops: CDR1 SGDLS, CDR2 YYNGEE. The CDR3 extends over 17 amino acids. V shed 0 bases and J shed 3 bases, with 16 bases lying between them.

J is TRBJ1-6 and V is TRBV9; 7 bases are a match to TRBD1. The CDR3 contains 15 residues. In germline, CDR1 is SGDLS, CDR2 YYNGEE. With V trimmed by 0 bases and J by 8 bases, 5 bases remained unmatched. The CDR3: CASSVEEGAYSPLHF. As DNA, the CDR3 is TGTGCCAGCAGCGTAGAGGAGGGGGCTTATTCACCCCTCCACTTT. Full variable domain (rest looked up from reference TRBV9 and TRBJ1-6): DSGVTQTPKHLITATGQRVTLRCSPRSGDLSVYWYQQSLDQGLQFLIQYYNGEERAKGNILERFSAQQFPDLHSELNLSSLELGDSALYFCASSVEEGAYSPLHFGNGTRLTVT.

In this sample, this clone turned up a few times. The V and J genes are TRBV23-1 and TRBJ2-7; 8 nucleotides align to TRBD2. TRBV23-1 qualifies as an ORF whose function is uncertain. This CDR3 region has 15 residues. V lost 6 bases to trimming and J lost 7 bases; unmatched junction nucleotides: 14. CDR3 coding DNA: TGCGCCAGCAGCGAGTCACGGGGGGGGAATTGGGAGCAGTACTTC. It yields the protein CASSESRGGNWEQYF.

The chain is built from TRBV29-1 and TRBJ1-1, with TRBD1 matching 9 bases. J lost 1 base, V lost 0 bases, and 15 bases had no gene match. The CDR3 has 19 amino acids. Germline CDR1 is SQVTM and CDR2 is ANQGSEA. This chain's CDR3 is CSVEDRGAGQGRGNTEAFF. The CDR3 DNA reads TGCAGCGTTGAAGATCGTGGGGCTGGACAGGGGCGGGGGAACACTGAAGCTTTCTTT.

The chain recombines TRBV14 with TRBJ2-1; no definite D call. Germline V gives CDR1 SGHDN, CDR2 FVKESK. Trimming left V 0 bases short and J 8 bases short, with 8 bases between. The CDR3 loop spans 13 amino acids. DNA for the CDR3: TGTGCCAGCAGCCAAGATCCTGCCTATGAGCAGTTCTTC. It is translated as CASSQDPAYEQFF.

In its sample, this clone was seen many times. This rearrangement joins TRBV11-3 to TRBJ2-3, with D unclear. Germline assignment: CDR1 SGHNT and CDR2 YENEEA. Trimming pared 5 bases from V and 5 bases from J, leaving 14 bases between. This CDR3 region has 14 residues. This CDR3 is CASSAPVGLDTQYF. CDR3 DNA: TGTGCCAGCAGCGCCCCTGTGGGGTTAGATACGCAGTATTTT.

By sample fraction, this clone is medium-sized. The chain links TRBV11-3 to TRBJ1-4; unclear D gene. Germline assignment: CDR1 SGHNT and CDR2 YENEEA. V lost 5 bases and J lost 0, with 13 bases in between. CDR3 length equals 16 residues. In DNA, the CDR3 is TGTGCCAGCAGCACCAGTTGGTTCGCAACTAATGAAAAACTGTTTTTT. It codes for CASSTSWFATNEKLFF.

This clone is labeled medium-sized. This rearrangement joins TRBV11-3 to TRBJ1-1; possible D gene TRBD1, 5 bases. The V gene's germline CDR1 is SGHNT and CDR2 YENEEA. V dropped 4 bases and J dropped 1 base, with 13 bases sitting between them. The CDR3 is 15 amino acids. Written as DNA, the CDR3 is TGTGCCAGCAGCTCCGCCACAGGCTCGAACACTGAAGCTTTCTTT. Translating gives CASSSATGSNTEAFF.

By its share, this clone is medium-sized. The V gene is TRBV11-3, the J gene TRBJ1-6; D is possibly TRBD1 (5 bases). V shed 3 bases and J shed 9 bases, with 15 bases lying between them. Germline-derived CDR1 and CDR2 are SGHNT and YENEEA. The CDR3 loop spans 15 amino acids. The CDR3 is CASSFCQGLCSPLHF. The CDR3 DNA is TGTGCCAGCAGCTTTTGTCAGGGCCTTTGTTCACCCCTCCACTTT.

The chain is built from TRBV9 and TRBJ2-5, with 9 bases matching TRBD2. The CDR3 totals 14 residues. Germline-derived CDR1 and CDR2 are SGDLS and YYNGEE. Trimming at V came to 2 bases and at J to 7 bases, leaving 6 bases not matched to a gene. The CDR3 here is CASSVGGRALTQYF. In DNA form, the CDR3 reads TGTGCCAGCAGCGTTGGCGGGAGGGCCTTGACCCAGTACTTC.